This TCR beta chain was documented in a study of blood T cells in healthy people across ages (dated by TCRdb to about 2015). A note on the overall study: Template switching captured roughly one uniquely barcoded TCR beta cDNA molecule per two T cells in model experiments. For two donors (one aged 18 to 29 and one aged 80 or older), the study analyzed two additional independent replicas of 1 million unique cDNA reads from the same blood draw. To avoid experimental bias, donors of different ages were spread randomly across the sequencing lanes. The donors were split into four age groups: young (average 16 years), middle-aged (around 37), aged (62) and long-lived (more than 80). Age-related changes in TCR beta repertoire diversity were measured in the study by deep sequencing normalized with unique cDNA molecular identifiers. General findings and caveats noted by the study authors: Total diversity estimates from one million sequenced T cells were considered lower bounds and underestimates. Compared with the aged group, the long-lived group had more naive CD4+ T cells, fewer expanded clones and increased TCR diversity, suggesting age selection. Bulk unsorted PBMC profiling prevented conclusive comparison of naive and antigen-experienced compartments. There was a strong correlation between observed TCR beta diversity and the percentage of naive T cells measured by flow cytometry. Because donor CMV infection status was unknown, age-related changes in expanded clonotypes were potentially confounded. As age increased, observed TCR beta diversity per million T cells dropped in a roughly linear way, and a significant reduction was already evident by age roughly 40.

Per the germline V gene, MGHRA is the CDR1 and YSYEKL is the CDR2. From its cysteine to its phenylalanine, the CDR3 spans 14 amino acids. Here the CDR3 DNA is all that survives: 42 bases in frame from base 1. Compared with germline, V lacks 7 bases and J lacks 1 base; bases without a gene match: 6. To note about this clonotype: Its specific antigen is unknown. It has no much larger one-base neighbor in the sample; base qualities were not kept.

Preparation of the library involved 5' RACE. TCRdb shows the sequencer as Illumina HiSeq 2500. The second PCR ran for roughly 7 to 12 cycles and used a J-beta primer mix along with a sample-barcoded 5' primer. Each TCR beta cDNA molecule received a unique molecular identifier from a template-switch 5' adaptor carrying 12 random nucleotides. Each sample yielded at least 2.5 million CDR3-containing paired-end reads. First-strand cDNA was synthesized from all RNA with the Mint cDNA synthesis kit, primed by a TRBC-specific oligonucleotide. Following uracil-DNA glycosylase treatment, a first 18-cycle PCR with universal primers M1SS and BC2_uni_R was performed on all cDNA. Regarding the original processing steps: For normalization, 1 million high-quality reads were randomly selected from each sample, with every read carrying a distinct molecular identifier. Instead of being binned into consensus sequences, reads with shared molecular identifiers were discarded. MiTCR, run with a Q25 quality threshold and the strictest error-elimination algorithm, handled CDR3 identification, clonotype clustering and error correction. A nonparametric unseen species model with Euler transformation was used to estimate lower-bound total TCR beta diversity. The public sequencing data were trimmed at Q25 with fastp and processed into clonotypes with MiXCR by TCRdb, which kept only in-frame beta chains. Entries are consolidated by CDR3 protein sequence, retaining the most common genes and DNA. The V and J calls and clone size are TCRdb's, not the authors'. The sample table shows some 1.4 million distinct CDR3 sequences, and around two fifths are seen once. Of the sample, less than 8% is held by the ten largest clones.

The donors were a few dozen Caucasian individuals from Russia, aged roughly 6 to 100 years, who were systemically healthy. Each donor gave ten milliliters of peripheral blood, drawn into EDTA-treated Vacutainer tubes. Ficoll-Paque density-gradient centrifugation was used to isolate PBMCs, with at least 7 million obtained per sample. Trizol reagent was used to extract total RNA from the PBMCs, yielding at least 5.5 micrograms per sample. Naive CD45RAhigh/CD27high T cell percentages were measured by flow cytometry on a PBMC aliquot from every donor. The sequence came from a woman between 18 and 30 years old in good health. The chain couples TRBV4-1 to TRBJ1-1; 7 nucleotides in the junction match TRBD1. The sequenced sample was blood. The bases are TGCGCCAGCATCTCTCAGGGGGGGAACACTGAAGCTTTCTTT. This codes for CASISQGGNTEAFF.